The 14 T cell receptor beta chains presented below share a single source sample, sequenced in a study of graft-versus-host responses after intestinal transplantation. For these TCRs, the target antigens are not known. Clones were read by immunoSEQ multiplex PCR, and TCRdb kept only the in-frame ones, dropping some. The sample shows around 100,000 clones, roughly 87% of them seen only once. Sequencing used unstimulated CD4+ T cells sorted from spleen or lymph node cells, obtained before transplant. The receptors stem from a human donor who was the organ donor for an intestinal transplant.

In the case of this clone: In the same sample, other DNA sequences code for this CDR3. The chain carries TRBV5-1 and TRBJ1-6; D remains ambiguous. Trimming stripped 0 bases from V and 4 bases from J, with 2 bases between. Per the germline V gene, CDR1 is SGHRS and CDR2 is YFSETQ. The CDR3 contains 13 residues. The DNA of the CDR3 is TGCGCCAGCAGCTTGGATTATAATTCACCCCTCCACTTT. Its protein product is CASSLDYNSPLHF.

The chain employs TRBV5-6 and TRBJ2-3; D call uncertain. CDR3 length: 14 amino acids. Germline lookup yields CDR1 SGHDT and CDR2 YYEEEE. Deletions cut 0 bases from V and 0 bases from J, with 5 bases between. CDR3 residues: CASSLDTSTDTQYF. The CDR3 nucleotides read TGTGCCAGCAGCTTGGACACTAGCACAGATACGCAGTATTTT.

This rearrangement joins TRBV5-1 to TRBJ2-3; a possible D gene is TRBD1 (5 bases). From germline, CDR1 is SGHRS and CDR2 YFSETQ. CDR3 length: 18 residues. The V and J ends lost 0 bases and 2 bases respectively, with 19 bases between them. CDR3 in amino acids: CASSLETGAKNDTDTQYF. As DNA, the CDR3 is TGCGCCAGCAGCTTGGAAACTGGGGCGAAGAACGACACAGATACGCAGTATTTT. Complete variable domain (other parts from reference TRBV5-1 and TRBJ2-3): KAGVTQTPRYLIKTRGQQVTLSCSPISGHRSVSWYQQTPGQGLQFLFEYFSETQRNKGNFPGRFSGRQFSNSRSEMNVSTLELGDSALYLCASSLETGAKNDTDTQYFGPGTRLTVL.

The V and J genes are TRBV9 and TRBJ1-4, with 9 nucleotides matching TRBD1. Per germline, CDR1 SGDLS and CDR2 YYNGEE. V was pared by 3 bases and J by 0 bases, with 3 bases of the junction left unmatched. The CDR3 length is 16 residues. The CDR3 nucleotides read TGTGCCAGCAGCGGAGGGGACAGGGCAACTAATGAAAAACTGTTTTTT. It yields the protein CASSGGDRATNEKLFF.

The rearrangement uses TRBV30 and TRBJ1-6; the D is unclear. The V gene lost 0 bases and the J gene lost 0 bases, with 9 bases spanning the gap. CDR1 is GTSNPN, CDR2 SVGIG, per germline (reference sequence). The CDR3 has 16 residues. The CDR3: CAWSVRLSSYNSPLHF. The CDR3 DNA is TGTGCCTGGAGTGTACGTCTAAGCTCCTATAATTCACCCCTCCACTTT.

The chain links TRBV29-1 to TRBJ2-1; weak D call: TRBD1 (5 bases). CDR1 and CDR2 (germline): SQVTM, ANQGSEA. Trimming removed 5 bases at V and 4 bases at J, with 15 bases between. The CDR3 is 14 amino acids. For the CDR3, the DNA is TGCAGCGTTTTTGGGGTTCAGGGTTACAATGAGCAGTTCTTC. Residues: CSVFGVQGYNEQFF.

The V and J genes are TRBV28 and TRBJ2-2; TRBD1 aligns across 8 bases. From germline, CDR1 is MDHEN and CDR2 SYDVKM. V was pared by 5 bases and J by 4 bases, with 9 bases of the junction left unmatched. The CDR3 covers 16 residues. In DNA form, the CDR3 reads TGTGCCAGCAGTCCTTGGGACAGGTCGGCCACCGGGGAGCTGTTTTTT. Translation gives CASSPWDRSATGELFF.

The rearrangement uses TRBV5-1 and TRBJ2-5; the D gene is possibly TRBD1 (6 bases). The germline V and J ends were trimmed by 4 bases and 3 bases, with 16 bases remaining between them. This CDR3 spans 15 amino acids. Germline V CDR1 and CDR2: SGHRS, YFSETQ. The CDR3 DNA follows: TGCGCCAGCAGCACTGGGGACACACGAAAAGAGACCCAGTACTTC. This gives the protein CASSTGDTRKETQYF. Full variable domain (missing parts from reference TRBV5-1 and TRBJ2-5): KAGVTQTPRYLIKTRGQQVTLSCSPISGHRSVSWYQQTPGQGLQFLFEYFSETQRNKGNFPGRFSGRQFSNSRSEMNVSTLELGDSALYLCASSTGDTRKETQYFGPGTRLLVL.

The gene calls are TRBV6-5 and TRBJ2-2; D is ambiguous. V dropped 2 bases and J dropped 4 bases, with 11 bases sitting between them. The CDR3 is 15 amino acids. Germline assignment: CDR1 MNHEY and CDR2 SVGAGI. Here the CDR3 reads CASSYRSRGTGELFF. DNA of the CDR3: TGTGCCAGCAGTTACCGTTCTCGCGGCACCGGGGAGCTGTTTTTT.

The chain's CDR3 is CASSLLTDYNEQFF. The CDR3 nucleotides are TGTGCCAGCAGCTTGCTGACGGATTACAATGAGCAGTTCTTC. The chain has TRBV5-4 and TRBJ2-1, with unresolved D. The germline V and J ends were trimmed by 1 base and 4 bases, with 9 bases remaining between them. The V gene's germline CDR1 is SGHNT and CDR2 YYREEE (reference sequence). This CDR3 is built from 14 residues.

The count of this clone is one. The same CDR3 can be traced to other DNA sequences in this sample. The chain uses TRBV18 and TRBJ1-1; D remains unclear. From germline, CDR1 is KGHSH and CDR2 LQKENI. The V end was cut by 1 base, the J end by 0 bases, with 6 bases between. The length of the CDR3 is 14 residues. The CDR3 loop reads CASSPQSMNTEAFF. The CDR3 bases are TGTGCCAGCTCACCACAGAGTATGAACACTGAAGCTTTCTTT.

The V and J genes are TRBV5-5 and TRBJ1-6; D is undetermined. The ends were cut back, 5 bases at V and 7 bases at J, with 13 bases in the middle. The CDR3 runs to 14 residues. Germline CDR1 reads SGHKS; CDR2 reads YYEKEE (reference sequence). CDR3 sequence: CASSRPDTNSPLHF. The DNA of the CDR3 is TGTGCCAGCAGTCGGCCAGACACGAATTCACCCCTCCACTTT.

The gene calls are TRBV11-2 and TRBJ2-1; weak D call: TRBD2 (6 bases). This CDR3 is built from 14 residues. Germline CDR1 SGHAT, CDR2 FQNNGV. V was cut by 8 bases and J by 4 bases, with 15 bases left in between. This CDR3 reads CASSGDPLYNEQFF. Here the CDR3 DNA reads TGTGCCAGCTCGGGAGACCCACTGTACAATGAGCAGTTCTTC.

This chain links TRBV30 with TRBJ1-6, with 7 nucleotides matching TRBD1. V gave up 1 base and J gave up 9 bases; unmatched junction bases: 3. Germline values: CDR1 GTSNPN, CDR2 SVGIG (reference sequence). The CDR3 is 13 residues long. CDR3 amino acids: CAWSERQGSPLHF. CDR3 DNA sequence: TGTGCCTGGAGTGAACGACAGGGTTCACCCCTCCACTTT.